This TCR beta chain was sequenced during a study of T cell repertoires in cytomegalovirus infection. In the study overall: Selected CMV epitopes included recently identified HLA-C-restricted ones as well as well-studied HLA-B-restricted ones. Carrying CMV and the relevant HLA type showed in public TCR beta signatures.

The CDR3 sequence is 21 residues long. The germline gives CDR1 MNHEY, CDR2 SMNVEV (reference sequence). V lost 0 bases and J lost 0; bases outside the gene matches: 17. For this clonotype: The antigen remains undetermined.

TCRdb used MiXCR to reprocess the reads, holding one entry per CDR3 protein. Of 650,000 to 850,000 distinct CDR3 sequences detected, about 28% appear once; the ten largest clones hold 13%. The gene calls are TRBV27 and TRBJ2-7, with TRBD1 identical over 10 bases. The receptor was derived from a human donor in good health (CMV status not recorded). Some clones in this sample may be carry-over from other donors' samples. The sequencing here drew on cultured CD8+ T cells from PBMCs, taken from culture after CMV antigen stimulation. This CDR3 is CASSLSPDPGQGPECSYEQYV. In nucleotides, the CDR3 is TGTGCCAGCAGTTTATCCCCGGATCCGGGACAGGGGCCTGAGTGCTCCTACGAGCAGTACGTC.